The T cell receptor beta chain under discussion was sequenced for a study of T cell changes during pregnancy in multiple sclerosis. CDR1 SNHLY and CDR2 FYNNEI come from the germline V gene. The ends were cut back, 11 bases at V and 3 bases at J, with 12 bases in the middle. The CDR3 runs 12 residues. Sequenced by immunoSEQ multiplex PCR; TCRdb stores in-frame clones only, minus some. The sample lists 120,000 or so clones, 85% to 95% occurring once. The V call is TRBV2, the J call TRBJ2-3; D perhaps matches TRBD2 (6 bases). This specimen was peripheral blood, taken before pregnancy. This clonotype originated in a female donor with multiple sclerosis, enrolled in a pregnancy study. CDR3 region: CAVPGLTDTQYF. The CDR3, as DNA: TGTGCCGTACCGGGACTTACAGATACGCAGTATTTT.